This T cell receptor beta chain stems from a study of cytomegalovirus exposure and HLA in healthy donors. Study-level findings and limits: Previously analyzed data showed that most TCR beta V segments were productive at a frequency of about 90% or about 30%.

A note on this clone: What it recognizes is unknown.

V gave up 8 bases and J gave up 1 base, with 11 bases separating them. CDR1 is SNHLY and CDR2 is FYNNEI in the germline V gene. The CDR3 length is 13 residues. Primers: 60 Vbeta forward and 13 Jbeta reverse. The method was immunoSEQ multiplex PCR; TCRdb's version includes in-frame clones alone and lacks a portion of them. Of about 120,000 clones in the sample, 70% to 75% were seen once. The J gene is TRBJ2-5, the V gene TRBV2, with TRBD1 as a possible D gene (5 bases). This TCR derives from a woman between 18 and 30 years old in good health and CMV-seronegative. The source material was PBMCs. CDR3 region: CASVTGVQETQYF. In DNA, the CDR3 is TGTGCCAGCGTTACAGGAGTCCAAGAGACCCAGTACTTC.